Sequencing of this TCR beta chain was carried out in a study of early T cells in non-severe SARS-CoV-2 infection. The overall study: From unsorted whole blood, bulk RNA was sequenced, and the chains remained unpaired. Whole-study findings and limits: There was a bias toward anti-spike CD8 responses in VDJdb matching, which missed private and CD4 specificities.

Points on this clonotype: The antigen is unknown.

Tagging with unique molecular identifiers was applied to individual cDNA molecules. MiXCR, applied by TCRdb to the 5' RACE reads, yields one record per CDR3 protein. The sample consists of 84,000 or so distinct CDR3 sequences, 9% to 14% of them appearing once. This CDR3 has 14 amino acids. Germline-derived CDR1 and CDR2 are SNHLY and FYNNEI. V lost 6 bases and J 4 bases, leaving 12 bases between the germline ends. This sequence originates from an adult who was a healthcare worker with PCR-confirmed SARS-CoV-2 infection or an uninfected control (not recorded which). V and J are TRBV2 and TRBJ2-2; D is unresolved. The sample comprised whole blood. The CDR3 region is CASSTDPPTGELFF. For the CDR3, the DNA is TGTGCCAGCAGCACCGACCCGCCCACCGGGGAGCTGTTTTTT.